This TCR beta chain emerged from a study of blood T cell repertoires in COVID-19. Overall study context: From T cells, B-cell-depleted T cells, or PBMCs came the material, which was cDNA or gDNA.

The CDR3 consists of 14 residues. The germline CDR1 and CDR2 sequences are MNHEY and SVGAGI. V was clipped by 0 bases and J by 7 bases, with 10 bases between them. Authors' methods: Reference gene primers were amplified, and this amplification served to estimate nucleated cell counts. Clones were read by immunoSEQ multiplex PCR, and TCRdb kept only the in-frame ones, dropping some. V and J calls and clone size are those listed in that table; D and trimming were worked out from the DNA. In the table there are about 120,000 clones, around 83% of which are singletons. In this sample, this clone turned up a few times.

The rearrangement joins TRBV6-5 to TRBJ1-5, with D unclear. The sequence came from a man in his sixties or seventies with acute or convalescent COVID-19. The specimen was peripheral blood. Here the CDR3 DNA reads TGTGCCAGCAGTTACTCGAAAGCCGGGCAGCCCCAGCATTTT. The encoded protein is CASSYSKAGQPQHF.